The rows below give T cell receptor beta chains drawn from one sample of a study of T cells expressing NK-cell markers. TCRdb reworked the 5' RACE reads into one entry per CDR3 protein, no DNA. This table lists roughly 280,000 distinct CDR3 sequences. The sample consisted of blood T cells: a sorted CD56 or NKG2C T cell subset, CD4+ or CD8+ T cells, or bulk PBMC T cells (not recorded which). The origin of the receptors is a man younger than 30 in good health. Each CDR3 is given with its conserved first and last residue.

j_call	v_call	cdr3_aa
TRBJ1-5	TRBV6-5	CASSYQGAVQPQHF
TRBJ2-1	TRBV20-1	CGAPTRWRLDNEQFF
TRBJ2-1	TRBV12-3/TRBV12-4	CASSGLAGGSSYNEQFF
TRBJ2-1	TRBV12-3/TRBV12-4	CASGTSGSYEQFF
TRBJ2-5	TRBV10-3	CAISESDRVGKETQYF
TRBJ2-7	TRBV25-1	CASSIRDYPYEQYF
TRBJ2-5	TRBV28	CASRRVVQETQYF
TRBJ2-1	TRBV10-3	CAISEGALGSYNEQFF
TRBJ2-2	TRBV6-6	CAARELVGELFF
TRBJ2-2	TRBV30	CAWSVLAGGGPGELFF
TRBJ2-1	TRBV11-2	CASSPMVTALYNEQFF
TRBJ1-5	TRBV7-2	CASSLVPGQGNQPQHF
TRBJ1-3	TRBV5-1	CASSLEPSGNTIYF
TRBJ1-2	TRBV4-3	CASSPKTILGYGYTF
TRBJ2-2	TRBV5-1	CASRWQSGELFF
TRBJ2-7	TRBV6-2/TRBV6-3	CASSSYRGTVTYEQYF
TRBJ1-1	TRBV10-3	CAISAGTLNTEAFF
TRBJ2-2	TRBV29-1	CSVTGIANTGELFF
TRBJ1-1	TRBV11-1	CASSLAGVPGQGLNTEAFF
TRBJ2-4	TRBV20-1	CSARDRPSGLAKNIQYF
TRBJ1-5	TRBV2	CASSEEIQGYQPQHF
TRBJ2-1	TRBV7-3	CASSLRPGLPMSSYNEQFF
TRBJ2-1	TRBV6-5	CASRGVANEQFF
TRBJ1-6	TRBV6-1	CASRPGQGVSPLHF
TRBJ2-1	TRBV4-2	CASTKFRSSYNEQFF
TRBJ2-1	TRBV2	CASGQGLAGGGPRGNEQFF
TRBJ2-1	TRBV10-1	CAITPVSTHNEQFF
TRBJ2-2	TRBV4-1	CASSQEEGLGELFF
TRBJ1-2	TRBV12-3/TRBV12-4	CASSPNPAAGYTF
TRBJ1-4	TRBV20-1	CSARVATAEKLFF
TRBJ2-1	TRBV20-1	CSVGQGDYNEQFF
TRBJ2-1	TRBV12-3/TRBV12-4	CASTSGGQENNEQFF
TRBJ1-1	TRBV20-1	CSARPAVTEAFF
TRBJ2-7	TRBV29-1	CSVLNRGDEQYF
TRBJ2-1	TRBV20-1	CSARTSGKINEQFF
TRBJ2-1	TRBV30	CARRGSYNEQFF
TRBJ2-2	TRBV5-8	CASSGRSRAGELFF
TRBJ2-7	TRBV12-3/TRBV12-4	CASTLGTIKNYEQYF
TRBJ2-5	TRBV20-1	CSAIKFGLQETQYF
TRBJ2-5	TRBV5-5	CASSFPSIQETQYF
TRBJ2-1	TRBV7-6	CASSLRPRLAGTGDEQFF
TRBJ2-2	TRBV5-5	CASSWGGLAGVVGELFF
TRBJ1-4	TRBV4-3	CASSQDITGAATNEKLFF
TRBJ1-5	TRBV12-3/TRBV12-4	CASSEQGGWWEDNQPQHF
TRBJ2-7	TRBV4-3	CASSQDRGNYEQYF
TRBJ2-7	TRBV7-9	CASSLLSEEQYF
TRBJ2-1	TRBV29-1	CSVSGLARAEQFF
TRBJ2-2	TRBV20-1	CSATQSGRAYTGELFF
TRBJ2-3	TRBV29-1	CSVQPSTEGDTQYF
TRBJ2-3	TRBV5-5	CASGFSTDTQYF
TRBJ2-7	TRBV12-3/TRBV12-4	CASSLAKFYEQYF
TRBJ1-4	TRBV5-5	CASSYRERNEKLFF
TRBJ2-4	TRBV12-3/TRBV12-4	CASSPGGLGKNIQYF
TRBJ2-1	TRBV15	CATSRGTSGSHEQFF
TRBJ2-3	TRBV20-1	CSASSLRGDYRSTDTQYF
TRBJ2-5	TRBV20-1	CSAKPGAQETQYF
TRBJ2-1	TRBV20-1	CSAVPSSYNEQFF
TRBJ2-1	TRBV5-1	CASSFPGINEQFF
TRBJ1-3	TRBV7-2	CASSEQVISGNTIYF
TRBJ2-1	TRBV4-2	CASSPGVLAGVYNEQFF